This TCR beta chain emerged from a study of T cell clones after liver transplantation. Notes on this clone: Its antigen is undetermined.

Assay used: immunoSEQ multiplex PCR; TCRdb lists only in-frame clones, some missing. The table includes under 20,000 clones, approximately 92% detected once. Study-level points and caveats: Post-transplant, graft-donor-reactive CD4 TCRbeta sequences in blood dropped significantly in most of the 8 subjects. In two subjects, few donor cells limited the measurable donor-reactive repertoire.

CDR1 and CDR2 (germline): SGHVS, FNYEAQ. Trimming pared 0 bases from V and 5 bases from J, leaving 10 bases between. This CDR3 has 14 residues. The sequence derives from a human patient who received a liver transplant. The graft donor may have given rise to some T cells. Sequenced here: CD8+ T cells from blood, sampled approximately 3.5 years after liver transplant. The chain combines TRBV7-6 with TRBJ2-5; D gene unclear. The CDR3 reads CASSLAYLGETQYF. As DNA, the CDR3 is TGTGCCAGCAGCTTAGCGTATTTGGGGGAGACCCAGTACTTC.